A selection of T cell receptor beta chains follows, all from one sample in a study of T cells in Graves' hyperthyroidism and ophthalmopathy. TCRdb processed the multiplex PCR reads anew with MiXCR; each CDR3 protein has one entry. Of roughly 380,000 distinct CDR3 sequences in the sample, 11% to 15% were seen once. Sequencing input: blood. The source of these receptors is a woman aged 55-70 years with Graves' hyperthyroidism. Each CDR3 is given without its conserved first and last residue.

V gene	J gene	CDR3 protein
TRBV24-1	TRBJ2-5	ATRKTGDQETQY
TRBV20-1	TRBJ2-3	SASRDYRTDTQY
TRBV3-1	TRBJ2-1	ASSQDPTHNEQF
TRBV9	TRBJ1-5	ASSSAPGGQPQH
TRBV5-8	TRBJ2-5	ASSSDSEETQY
TRBV7-8	TRBJ2-1	ASSPSGSHEQF
TRBV12-3/TRBV12-4	TRBJ1-4	ASSPDRNNEKLF
TRBV7-9	TRBJ2-7	ASSPFTGTGGSYEQY
TRBV7-9	TRBJ1-2	ASSLARLSYGYT
TRBV3-1	TRBJ1-3	ASSKDRFLSGNTIY
TRBV5-6	TRBJ2-7	ASSKHVSYEQY
TRBV20-1	TRBJ2-5	SARLRTSGSWEY
TRBV12-5	TRBJ2-3	ASGLVLLAGGADTQY
TRBV6-1	TRBJ2-1	ASNKGLAGPGSYNEQF
TRBV5-1	TRBJ2-6	ASAGGSSGANVLT
TRBV12-5	TRBJ2-3	ASAQVKARTSGGTDTQY
TRBV24-1	TRBJ2-3	ATQGLAGGRADTQY
TRBV3-1	TRBJ1-2	ASSQVGDYYGYT
TRBV28	TRBJ2-1	ASSFKDEQF
TRBV30	TRBJ2-3	AWVASAADTQY
TRBV15	TRBJ2-5	ATSRLQETQY
TRBV7-8	TRBJ2-2	ASSLSGLARTGELF
TRBV2	TRBJ2-3	ASSPGLPTDTQY
TRBV7-9	TRBJ2-3	ASSLAFASGSRVSTQY
TRBV3-1	TRBJ2-1	ASSPRSSSYNEQF
TRBV18	TRBJ2-5	ASSPARDSKETQY
TRBV24-1	TRBJ2-5	ATSDGQETQY
TRBV18	TRBJ2-1	ASSPPSLNNEQF
TRBV10-3	TRBJ2-3	AISESTSGPDTQY
TRBV4-2	TRBJ2-5	ASRNDPHETQY
TRBV2	TRBJ2-7	ASSEDPSEQY
TRBV12-3/TRBV12-4	TRBJ2-2	ASSFAGAKNTGELF
TRBV29-1	TRBJ1-1	SVDSMNTEAF
TRBV30	TRBJ2-5	AWSVRLQETQY
TRBV3-1	TRBJ1-2	ASSQVWSGGYT
TRBV7-9	TRBJ2-6	ASSLGGGGGSQT
TRBV3-1	TRBJ2-7	ASSLPSGSRYEQY
TRBV18	TRBJ2-1	ASSPALFGSYNEQF
TRBV11-2	TRBJ1-3	ASRGISGNTIY
TRBV29-1	TRBJ2-3	SERTGGTNTQY
TRBV20-1	TRBJ1-2	SASPPGTQLGYT
TRBV20-1	-	SARGLAGHYEQF
TRBV20-1	TRBJ2-5	SRLAGVETQY
TRBV29-1	TRBJ1-3	SVGGLSGNTIY
TRBV7-8	TRBJ2-3	ASSLTRDTQY
TRBV11-2	TRBJ2-7	ASSLHLGQGEQY
TRBV10-3	TRBJ1-5	AISENGQGAAGPQH